This T cell receptor beta chain was retrieved from a study of T-cell reconstitution after alpha-beta-depleted transplantation in children. Germline lookup yields CDR1 KGHDR and CDR2 SFDVKD. V was clipped by 3 bases and J by 3 bases; unmatched bases: 4. This CDR3 contains 17 residues. Unique molecular identifiers were incorporated during preparation of the TCRbeta library. TCRdb passed the PCR reads through MiXCR, listing each CDR3 protein once. The sample includes about 480,000 distinct CDR3 sequences, roughly an eighth seen only once; the top ten take over 5.5%. Sequenced material: PBMCs from the stem cell graft donor, taken from the stem cell graft. The receptor was isolated from a human donor who donated a stem cell graft to a child with combined immunodeficiency. The gene calls are TRBV24-1 and TRBJ2-3; 14 nucleotides align to TRBD2. In nucleotides, the CDR3 is TGTGCCACCAGTGATAGGACTAGCGGGAGGAGTACAGATACGCAGTATTTT. Encoded protein: CATSDRTSGRSTDTQYF.